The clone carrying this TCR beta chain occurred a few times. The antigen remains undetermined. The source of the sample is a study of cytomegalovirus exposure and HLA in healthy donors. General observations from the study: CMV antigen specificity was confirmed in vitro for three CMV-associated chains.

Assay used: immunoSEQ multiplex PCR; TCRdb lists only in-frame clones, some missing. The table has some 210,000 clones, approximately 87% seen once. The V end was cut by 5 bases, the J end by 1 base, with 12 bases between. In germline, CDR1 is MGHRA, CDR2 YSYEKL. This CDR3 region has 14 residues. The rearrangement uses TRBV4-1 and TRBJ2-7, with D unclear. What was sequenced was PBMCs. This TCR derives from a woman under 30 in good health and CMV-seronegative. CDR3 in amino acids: CASSYVTDSYEQYF. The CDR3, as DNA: TGCGCCAGCAGCTATGTGACGGATTCCTACGAGCAGTACTTC.